A single sample gave rise to the 6 T cell receptor beta chains below, sequenced in a study of T cells expressing NK-cell markers. Following a re-call of the 5' RACE reads, TCRdb has one entry per CDR3 protein and lacks DNA. Its table records about 460,000 distinct CDR3 sequences. The sequenced sample was blood T cells: a sorted CD56 or NKG2C T cell subset, CD4+ or CD8+ T cells, or bulk PBMC T cells (not recorded which). These receptors were obtained from a woman between 45 and 65 years old in good health.

V usage is TRBV12-3 or TRBV12-4 and J usage is TRBJ2-3. The CDR3 contains 12 residues. This chain's CDR3 is CASSAGRQTQYF.

The J gene is TRBJ1-3, the V gene TRBV21-1; TCRdb selects TRBD1, and the lack of DNA leaves this call unchecked. TRBV21-1 constitutes a pseudogene. The CDR3 extends over 14 amino acids. The CDR3 is CASQFSVARNTIYF.

The V gene is TRBV27, the J gene TRBJ2-7; TCRdb's assignment of TRBD1 cannot be checked, as there is no DNA. This CDR3 region has 15 residues. The V gene's germline CDR1 is MNHEY and CDR2 SMNVEV (reference sequence). CDR3 residues: CASSPPGGRPYEQYF.

The V gene is TRBV5-1, the J gene TRBJ1-4. The CDR3 has 13 residues. From germline, CDR1 is SGHRS and CDR2 YFSETQ. The CDR3 loop is CASSIRTTEKLFF. Combining the CDR3 with reference TRBV5-1 and TRBJ1-4 gives the whole variable domain KAGVTQTPRYLIKTRGQQVTLSCSPISGHRSVSWYQQTPGQGLQFLFEYFSETQRNKGNFPGRFSGRQFSNSRSEMNVSTLELGDSALYLCASSIRTTEKLFFGSGTQLSVL.

The V call is TRBV4-1, the J call TRBJ2-5; lacking DNA, the TRBD2 call made by TCRdb goes unchecked. Germline V gene sequence: CDR1 MGHRA, CDR2 YSYEKL. This CDR3 region has 14 residues. The CDR3 here is CASSIRLAGETQYF.

V usage is TRBV7-2 and J usage is TRBJ2-3; lacking DNA, the TRBD2 call made by TCRdb goes unchecked. In germline, CDR1 is SGHTA, CDR2 FQGNSA. The CDR3 covers 15 residues. CDR3 in amino acids: CASSLVAEGTDTQYF. Together with reference TRBV7-2 and TRBJ2-3, the CDR3 gives the full variable domain: GAGVSQSPSNKVTEKGKDVELRCDPISGHTALYWYRQSLGQGLEFLIYFQGNSAPDKSGLPSDRFSAERTGGSVSTLTIQRTQQEDSAVYLCASSLVAEGTDTQYFGPGTRLTVL.